These T cell receptor beta chains were read from a single sample in a study of blood T cells in healthy people across ages. TCRdb recomputed calls from the 5' RACE reads with MiXCR, one row per CDR3 protein. The table records about 1,500,000 distinct CDR3 sequences, 28% of them present only once. Material: blood. These receptors were obtained from a woman in her twenties or thirties in good health. Both conserved end residues are part of each CDR3. The order of the fields is CDR3 DNA, CDR3 protein, clone size, J gene, V gene, D gene. D genes are given only for firm matches. Only some rows state a clone size, as once, few, many or a class for expanded clones.

DNA: TGTGCCAGCAGCGAGCGACTAGTTGCGGAGACCCAGTACTTC
CDR3: CASSERLVAETQYF
size: .
J: TRBJ2-5
V: TRBV7-2
D: .

DNA: TGCGCCAGCAGCGGAGGCCGGAGCGCTTCGTCCACAGATACGCAGTATTTT
CDR3: CASSGGRSASSTDTQYF
size: .
J: TRBJ2-3
V: TRBV5-1
D: .

DNA: TGTGCCAGCAGCTTATCGGGACTATTAAGACAGGGGATACAGGAAAAACTGTTTTTT
CDR3: CASSLSGLLRQGIQEKLFF
size: few
J: TRBJ1-4
V: TRBV7-2
D: TRBD1

DNA: TGTGCCAGCAGGCCCAACAACTACGAGCAGTACTTC
CDR3: CASRPNNYEQYF
size: few
J: TRBJ2-7
V: TRBV2
D: .

DNA: TGTGCCAGCAGTGCTCCGTTCGGCAAAAACATTCAGTACTTC
CDR3: CASSAPFGKNIQYF
size: few
J: TRBJ2-4
V: TRBV27
D: .

DNA: TGTGCCTGGGGGGACAGAAGGAATGAGCAGTTCTTC
CDR3: CAWGDRRNEQFF
size: many
J: TRBJ2-1
V: TRBV30
D: TRBD1

DNA: TGTGCCAGCAGTAGGACGGGTGCCTACAATGAGCAGTTCTTC
CDR3: CASSRTGAYNEQFF
size: many
J: TRBJ2-1
V: TRBV6-4
D: .

DNA: TGTGCCAGCAGCCCTCTGGCGTTACAGGGGGCGGCCAAAAACATTCAGTACTTC
CDR3: CASSPLALQGAAKNIQYF
size: .
J: TRBJ2-4
V: TRBV28
D: TRBD1

DNA: TGCAGTGCGGCGACTAGCGGGGAGAACACAGATACGCAGTATTTT
CDR3: CSAATSGENTDTQYF
size: many
J: TRBJ2-3
V: TRBV20-1
D: TRBD2

DNA: TGCAGTGCCCGCCGGGACAGGGTTAACTATGGCTACACCTTC
CDR3: CSARRDRVNYGYTF
size: .
J: TRBJ1-2
V: TRBV20-1
D: TRBD1